The 21 T cell receptor beta chains reported below all come from one sample, sequenced in a study of tumor and adjacent non-tumor tissue in lung cancer. The template was RNA from unsorted bulk tissue. Distant lung tissue was collected more than 3 cm away from the tumor edge. The library came from three nested PCR rounds adapted from ARM-PCR protocols. TCRdb independently ran MiXCR on the multiplex PCR reads; one entry per CDR3 protein. The sample yields roughly 70,000 distinct CDR3 sequences, under 70% seen once. The sequencing sample was made of distant non-tumor lung tissue. Receptors originate from a woman aged 50 to 60 with non-small cell lung cancer.

The gene calls are TRBV7-8 and TRBJ2-2; D gene ambiguous. CDR3 length: 16 residues. Germline CDR1 is SGHVS and CDR2 is FQNEAQ. The CDR3 region is CTNSFQGQVNTGELFF. CDR3 coding DNA: TGTACCAACAGCTTTCAAGGGCAGGTGAACACCGGGGAGCTGTTTTTT.

This clonotype was seen more than once but under ten times. The chain couples TRBV2 to TRBJ2-1; tentative D call: TRBD2 (6 bases). This CDR3 comprises 15 residues. V lost 3 bases and J 4 bases, leaving 13 bases between the germline ends. Germline V gene data show CDR1 as SNHLY and CDR2 as FYNNEI. The chain's CDR3 is CASSDLEGRYNEQFF. The CDR3 bases are TGTGCCAGCAGTGATTTGGAGGGCCGTTACAATGAGCAGTTCTTC.

This clonotype was found a few times. V and J are TRBV28 and TRBJ2-3, with TRBD2 matching over 11 bases. This CDR3 is built from 16 residues. Germline V gene lookup returns CDR1 MDHEN and CDR2 SYDVKM. Unmatched junction bases numbered 5, after V lost 5 bases and J lost 1 base. CDR3 loop: CASSPGGLAGTDTQYF. The DNA of the CDR3 is TGTGCCAGCAGTCCGGGGGGACTAGCGGGCACAGATACGCAGTATTTT.

The genes are TRBV4-1 and TRBJ2-7; no reliable D call. Germline assignment: CDR1 MGHRA and CDR2 YSYEKL. This CDR3 has 14 residues. V was clipped by 6 bases and J by 2 bases, with 14 bases between them. CDR3 region: CASSLAESPYEQYF. The CDR3 coding sequence is TGCGCCAGCAGTCTGGCGGAGAGCCCCTACGAGCAGTACTTC.

This clonotype was counted once. A read error may explain this, as a much larger clone is one base away. V usage is TRBV6-1 and J usage is TRBJ1-5; D unclear. Per germline, CDR1 MNHNS and CDR2 SASEGT. This CDR3 spans 15 amino acids. Between the trimmed V and J ends, which lost 2 bases and 3 bases, there was a span of 11 bases. DNA of the CDR3: TGTGCCAGCAGTGAATGGAATAGGGACAATCAGCCCCAGCATTTT. This gives the protein CASSEWNRDNQPQHF.

This clonotype showed up many times. The chain employs TRBV5-5 and TRBJ2-5; D might be TRBD1 (6 bases). V shed 4 bases and J shed 5 bases, with 15 bases lying between them. The CDR3 sequence is 14 residues long. The germline V gene has CDR1 SGHKS and CDR2 YYEKEE (reference sequence). The CDR3 loop reads CASSGYRERETQYF. CDR3 bases: TGTGCCAGCAGCGGCTACAGGGAACGGGAGACCCAGTACTTC. Full variable domain (outside the CDR3, taken from reference TRBV5-5 and TRBJ2-5): DAGVTQSPTHLIKTRGQQVTLRCSPISGHKSVSWYQQVLGQGPQFIFQYYEKEERGRGNFPDRFSARQFPNYSSELNVNALLLGDSALYLCASSGYRERETQYFGPGTRLLVL.

This clonotype showed up many times. The chain combines TRBV28 with TRBJ2-1; no firm D call. Trimming pared 6 bases from V and 7 bases from J, leaving 13 bases between. Germline CDR1 MDHEN, CDR2 SYDVKM. This CDR3 is 13 amino acids long. The CDR3: CASSPIVLNEQFF. CDR3 bases: TGTGCCAGCAGCCCAATTGTCCTTAATGAGCAGTTCTTC.

Details on this clonotype: A much larger clone differs by one base, so this may be a read error. The gene calls are TRBV28 and TRBJ1-1; no clear D. The CDR3 consists of 15 residues. The germline V gene encodes CDR1 MDHEN and CDR2 SYDVKM. V lost 4 bases to trimming and J lost 4 bases, with 16 bases between them. The CDR3 region has the DNA TGTGCCAGCAGTTGGGCAGGTGCCAGGAGCACTGAAGCTTTCTTT. Protein sequence: CASSWAGARSTEAFF.

This clonotype was detected a few times. A much larger clone lies a single base off, so this may be a read error. Here the CDR3 DNA reads TGCAGTGCTCCGTCGGCGGAAATTAGCACAGATACGCAGTATTTT. Its protein product is CSAPSAEISTDTQYF. The rearrangement links TRBV20-1 to TRBJ2-3; unclear D gene. The V gene lost 5 bases and the J gene lost 0 bases, with 15 bases spanning the gap. The CDR3 is 15 amino acids. Germline CDR1 DFQATT, CDR2 SNEGSKA (reference sequence).

To note about this clonotype: A clone one base away is much larger, so this may be a read error. This chain joins TRBV21-1 and TRBJ2-3. TRBV21-1 has pseudogene status. The CDR3 is made up of 13 amino acids. The CDR3 reads CASTETSTDTQYF. The CDR3, as DNA: TGTGCCAGCACGGAGACTAGCACAGATACGCAGTATTTT.

This clonotype appeared a few times. Being one base from a much bigger clone, this may be a read error. The V and J genes are TRBV14 and TRBJ2-7; D gene ambiguous. Germline V gene data show CDR1 as SGHDN and CDR2 as FVKESK. There are 14 residues in the CDR3. The CDR3 DNA sequence: TGTACCAGCAGCCCCATCCTAGACTCCTACGAGCAGTACTTC. Amino acids: CTSSPILDSYEQYF.

In its sample, this clonotype was seen a few times. The genes are TRBV11-2 and TRBJ2-3; D is ambiguous. Trimming took 5 bases from V and 6 from J, leaving 15 bases between them. Germline CDR1 SGHAT, CDR2 FQNNGV. The CDR3 extends over 14 amino acids. CDR3 bases: TGTGCCAGCAGCATAACCCGAGTCGCGGATACGCAGTATTTT. Amino acids: CASSITRVADTQYF.

A remark on this clonotype: At one boundary the junction diverges from the germline segment, which might be a read error. This chain uses TRBV11-3 with TRBJ2-3, with TRBD1 as a possible D gene (5 bases). The CDR3 extends over 13 amino acids. In germline, CDR1 is SGHNT, CDR2 YENEEA. The DNA for the CDR3 is TGTGCCCGCAGCCGCTGGGGCACATATACGCAGTATTTT. Translating it yields CARSRWGTYTQYF.

The chain recombines TRBV20-1 with TRBJ2-1, with D perhaps matching TRBD2 (6 bases). Looked up from germline, CDR1 is DFQATT and CDR2 is SNEGSKA (reference sequence). Trimming cost V 8 bases and J 2 bases, with 19 bases left between them. The CDR3 is made up of 15 amino acids. CDR3 bases: TGCAGTACTAAGGACTACGGGCAGACCTACAATGAGCAGTTCTTC. Protein: CSTKDYGQTYNEQFF.

This clonotype appeared many times. This chain links TRBV4-3 with TRBJ2-3; D is uncertain. Germline V gene data show CDR1 as LGHNA and CDR2 as YSLEER. V lost 5 bases, J lost 6 bases, and 15 bases lay in between. The CDR3 runs 14 residues. CDR3 region: CASSVLTSEDTQYF. The DNA of the CDR3 is TGCGCCAGCAGCGTATTGACCTCAGAGGATACGCAGTATTTT.

In the case of this clonotype: A read error is likely, as this CDR3 ends without the conserved phenylalanine or tryptophan. This chain connects TRBV11-2 to TRBJ2-1; no clear D. This CDR3 contains 15 residues. CDR1 and CDR2 from the germline V gene are SGHAT and FQNNGV. This CDR3 reads CTSSPIGHAYNEQFL. The CDR3 nucleotides read TGTACCAGCAGCCCCATAGGGCACGCTTACAATGAGCAGTTCTTA.

This clonotype was seen once. A much larger clone is a single base away; this may be a read error. This rearrangement joins TRBV29-1 to TRBJ2-7, with a weak D call TRBD1 (7 bases). Germline CDR1 SQVTM, CDR2 ANQGSEA. The CDR3 is 12 residues long. The CDR3, as DNA: TGCAACGTTGGAGGGGGCAAGTACGAGCAGTACTTC. Amino acids: CNVGGGKYEQYF.

V gene TRBV20-1 combines with J gene TRBJ2-1; D is uncertain. V lost 6 bases to trimming and J lost 3 bases, with 24 bases between them. This CDR3 has 17 amino acids. The germline CDR1 and CDR2 sequences are DFQATT and SNEGSKA (reference sequence). The DNA of the CDR3 is TGCAGTGCCCCCGCCCCTTTGGGTGGCGGAGTCTACAATGAGCAGTTCTTC. Translating it yields CSAPAPLGGGVYNEQFF.

V gene TRBV20-1 combines with J gene TRBJ2-2, with D perhaps matching TRBD1 (5 bases). Germline CDR1 DFQATT, CDR2 SNEGSKA (reference sequence). The CDR3 totals 14 residues. Trimming pared 6 bases from V and 9 bases from J, leaving 20 bases between. The CDR3 reads CSAIHSGIRRELFF. CDR3 nucleotide sequence: TGCAGTGCCATACATTCAGGGATTCGCCGGGAGCTGTTTTTT.

This clonotype was seen ten or more times. V and J are TRBV6-1 and TRBJ1-5; D perhaps matches TRBD1 (5 bases). Germline loops: CDR1 MNHNS, CDR2 SASEGT. This CDR3 contains 15 residues. Trimming pared 4 bases from V and 0 bases from J, leaving 10 bases between. The CDR3 nucleotides are TGTGCCAGCAGTGTCACGACAGATAGCAATCAGCCCCAGCATTTT. Encoded protein: CASSVTTDSNQPQHF.

As concerns this clonotype: This may arise from a read error, as a much more abundant clone is one base away. The chain is built from TRBV12-3 or TRBV12-4 and TRBJ1-1; D is uncertain. The CDR3 runs to 13 residues. CDR3: CANSLGGITEAFF. CDR3 DNA: TGTGCCAACAGTTTAGGTGGAATCACTGAAGCTTTCTTT.